Listed here are 21 T cell receptor beta chains from one sample, sequenced in a study of cytomegalovirus exposure and HLA in healthy donors. Clones were read by immunoSEQ multiplex PCR, and TCRdb kept only the in-frame ones, dropping some. The repertoire consists of about 110,000 clones, with about nine tenths occurring once and the leading ten covering 2% to 2.5%. Sequencing used PBMCs. Receptors originate from a woman aged 18 to 35 in good health and CMV-seronegative.

This clone has a handful of counts. The CDR3 loop reads CASSPWTANTGELFF. The CDR3 nucleotides are TGTGCCAGCAGTCCGTGGACAGCGAACACCGGGGAGCTGTTTTTT. The rearrangement uses TRBV6-5 and TRBJ2-2, with D maybe TRBD1 (6 bases). Between the trimmed V and J ends, which lost 5 bases and 0 bases, there was a span of 10 bases. This CDR3 has 15 amino acids. Germline V gene sequence: CDR1 MNHEY, CDR2 SVGAGI.

The J gene is TRBJ1-6, the V gene TRBV5-5; no definite D call. Per the germline V gene, CDR1 is SGHKS and CDR2 is YYEKEE (reference sequence). V was shortened by 7 bases and J by 3 bases, with 14 bases between the two germline ends. The CDR3 consists of 15 residues. The CDR3 here is CASSRERNYNSPLHF. The CDR3 coding sequence is TGTGCCAGCTCAAGGGAGAGAAACTATAATTCACCCCTCCACTTT.

The chain joins TRBV5-4 to TRBJ2-1; maybe TRBD1 (6 bases). Germline V gives CDR1 SGHNT, CDR2 YYREEE (reference sequence). This CDR3 is built from 14 residues. Between the trimmed V and J ends, which lost 0 bases and 6 bases, there was a span of 10 bases. The CDR3 DNA reads TGTGCCAGCAGCTTGGTAGGGGGTGGCAATGAGCAGTTCTTC. Amino acid sequence: CASSLVGGGNEQFF.

V usage is TRBV30 and J usage is TRBJ2-5; the match to TRBD2 covers 7 bases. Germline trimming cut 4 bases from V and 6 bases from J; bases unmatched to any gene: 11. Germline CDR1 is GTSNPN and CDR2 is SVGIG (reference sequence). There are 14 residues in the CDR3. In nucleotides, the CDR3 is TGTGCCTGGATGAAGACTGCGGGAGTAAAGACCCAGTACTTC. Amino acid sequence: CAWMKTAGVKTQYF. Complete variable domain (other parts from reference TRBV30 and TRBJ2-5): SQTIHQWPATLVQPVGSPLSLECTVEGTSNPNLYWYRQAAGRGLQLLFYSVGIGQISSEVPQNLSASRPQDRQFILSSKKLLLSDSGFYLCAWMKTAGVKTQYFGPGTRLLVL.

The chain links TRBV7-3 to TRBJ2-2; 10 nucleotides agree with TRBD1. V shed 4 bases and J 3 bases; nucleotides not matched to a gene: 8. Germline CDR1 reads SGHTA; CDR2 reads FQGTGA. The CDR3 loop spans 17 amino acids. This chain's CDR3 is CASSSPRDRGDTGELFF. CDR3 DNA: TGTGCCAGCAGCTCCCCCCGGGACAGGGGCGACACCGGGGAGCTGTTTTTT.

The chain recombines TRBV28 with TRBJ2-7; 12 bases are shared with TRBD2. With 6 bases clipped from V and 1 base from J, the junction kept 4 bases outside the gene matches. Germline V gene sequence: CDR1 MDHEN, CDR2 SYDVKM. This CDR3 has 15 amino acids. CDR3: CASRATSGRSYEQYF. The CDR3 nucleotides read TGTGCCAGCAGGGCAACTAGCGGGAGGTCCTACGAGCAGTACTTC.

J is TRBJ2-3 and V is TRBV28; D may be TRBD2 (6 bases). The germline V and J ends were trimmed by 5 bases and 8 bases, with 29 bases remaining between them. The germline CDR1 and CDR2 sequences are MDHEN and SYDVKM. The CDR3 is 18 amino acids. In DNA form, the CDR3 reads TGTGCCAGCAGTACATCCCCCTCTGCGGGGCGTAGGTTTGGTACGCAGTATTTT. Protein product: CASSTSPSAGRRFGTQYF.

The CDR3 coding sequence is TGCAGTGCCGGTCTCAGCTACACCTTC. This gives the protein CSAGLSYTF. This chain connects TRBV20-1 to TRBJ1-2; D gene unclear. The germline gives CDR1 DFQATT, CDR2 SNEGSKA (reference sequence). The V end was cut by 6 bases, the J end by 9 bases, with 8 bases between. This CDR3 is built from 9 residues.

This clone was detected only a few times. The genes are TRBV9 and TRBJ1-2; 7 bases are a match to TRBD1. Per germline, CDR1 SGDLS and CDR2 YYNGEE. The CDR3 contains 14 residues. With 0 bases clipped from V and 7 bases from J, the junction kept 6 bases outside the gene matches. DNA of the CDR3: TGTGCCAGCAGCGTAGTTGAGGGGGCGGTTGGCTACACCTTC. Amino acids: CASSVVEGAVGYTF.

This chain uses TRBV7-3 with TRBJ2-3; D is unresolved. CDR1 SGHTA and CDR2 FQGTGA come from the germline V gene. V was cut by 4 bases and J by 2 bases, with 16 bases left in between. CDR3 length: 16 residues. The CDR3 coding sequence is TGTGCCAGCAGCTCTACACGGGTCAATGACACAGATACGCAGTATTTT. Translating it yields CASSSTRVNDTDTQYF.

The chain couples TRBV28 to TRBJ1-2; D is possibly TRBD1 (6 bases). Germline-derived CDR1 and CDR2 are MDHEN and SYDVKM. V lost 10 bases to trimming and J lost 3 bases, with 12 bases between them. CDR3 length equals 12 residues. CDR3 residues: CAILDSHYGYTF. DNA for the CDR3: TGTGCCATCCTGGACAGCCACTATGGCTACACCTTC.

The V and J genes are TRBV6-4 and TRBJ2-3; D might be TRBD2 (6 bases). Germline lookup yields CDR1 MRHNA and CDR2 SNTAGT. The ends were cut back, 3 bases at V and 6 bases at J, with 10 bases in the middle. The CDR3 totals 13 residues. The CDR3, as DNA: TGTGCCAGCAGTGATCAGCGGGCTGATACGCAGTATTTT. Amino acids: CASSDQRADTQYF.

This clone was counted a single time. A junction end diverges from the germline sequence, so it may reflect a read error. CDR3 loop: CASSLAGASGGYEQYF. The CDR3 bases are TGTGCCAGCAGCCTAGCTGGGGCTAGCGGGGGCTACGAGCAGTACTTC. The chain recombines TRBV7-8 with TRBJ2-7; 10 nucleotides line up with TRBD2. Germline V gives CDR1 SGHVS, CDR2 FQNEAQ. The CDR3 covers 16 residues.

This chain connects TRBV2 to TRBJ2-1; 12 bases align to TRBD2. The CDR3 extends over 13 amino acids. V lost 6 bases and J lost 10; bases outside the gene matches: 4. Germline V gives CDR1 SNHLY, CDR2 FYNNEI. CDR3 amino acids: CASSAGLAGEQFF. The CDR3 DNA sequence: TGTGCCAGCAGCGCAGGACTAGCGGGGGAGCAGTTCTTC.

The rearrangement links TRBV9 to TRBJ2-3; D is possibly TRBD2 (7 bases). The V gene's germline CDR1 is SGDLS and CDR2 YYNGEE. This CDR3 is built from 17 residues. V lost 3 bases and J lost 4, with 21 bases in between. The CDR3 protein is CASSGRERRGGPDTQYF. CDR3 nucleotide sequence: TGTGCCAGCAGCGGTCGGGAGCGGAGGGGGGGGCCAGATACGCAGTATTTT. Together with reference TRBV9 and TRBJ2-3, the CDR3 gives the full variable domain: DSGVTQTPKHLITATGQRVTLRCSPRSGDLSVYWYQQSLDQGLQFLIQYYNGEERAKGNILERFSAQQFPDLHSELNLSSLELGDSALYFCASSGRERRGGPDTQYFGPGTRLTVL.

The count of this clone is one. J is TRBJ1-4 and V is TRBV5-6, with no clear D. The CDR3 spans 16 residues. Germline V gene sequence: CDR1 SGHDT, CDR2 YYEEEE. V was clipped by 2 bases and J by 5 bases, with 16 bases between them. The CDR3 bases are TGTGCCAGCAGCTTATTCGGTCAGGCAATCAATGAAAAACTGTTTTTT. Protein sequence: CASSLFGQAINEKLFF.

V gene TRBV29-1 combines with J gene TRBJ1-1, with D possibly matching TRBD1 (6 bases). CDR3 length equals 18 residues. Germline V gives CDR1 SQVTM, CDR2 ANQGSEA. V shed 4 bases and J shed 1 base, with 25 bases lying between them. Here the CDR3 reads CSVVGQGHSGSWNTEAFF. The CDR3 DNA reads TGCAGCGTTGTGGGCCAGGGACATTCAGGGTCCTGGAACACTGAAGCTTTCTTT. The full variable domain, with the rest looked up from reference TRBV29-1 and TRBJ1-1, is SAVISQKPSRDICQRGTSLTIQCQVDSQVTMMFWYRQQPGQSLTLIATANQGSEATYESGFVIDKFPISRPNLTFSTLTVSNMSPEDSSIYLCSVVGQGHSGSWNTEAFFGQGTRLTVV.

V and J are TRBV18 and TRBJ1-4; D uncertain. Trimming removed 1 base at V and 7 bases at J, with 13 bases between. CDR1 and CDR2 from the germline V gene are KGHSH and LQKENI. CDR3 length: 15 residues. CDR3 loop: CASSPQEARAEKLFF. The CDR3 region has the DNA TGTGCCAGCTCACCACAGGAGGCACGGGCTGAAAAACTGTTTTTT.

This clone was counted between two and nine times. V is TRBV30 and J is TRBJ2-2, with D possibly being TRBD2 (7 bases). The germline CDR1 and CDR2 sequences are GTSNPN and SVGIG (reference sequence). The CDR3 contains 13 residues. CDR3 in DNA: TGTGCAGGGGGGGGCCTTCCCCCTCGGGAGCTGTTTTTT. Translated: CAGGGLPPRELFF.

The chain links TRBV5-6 to TRBJ1-1; maybe TRBD1 (6 bases). V shed 3 bases and J shed 5 bases, with 20 bases lying between them. Germline CDR1 is SGHDT and CDR2 is YYEEEE. This CDR3 is 16 amino acids long. DNA of the CDR3: TGTGCCAGCAGCTCCACCTACAGGGAAGGTAGGACTGAAGCTTTCTTT. Its protein product is CASSSTYREGRTEAFF.

The V gene is TRBV5-6, the J gene TRBJ2-7, with D unresolved. This CDR3 region has 13 residues. The V gene lost 1 base and the J gene lost 3 bases, with 8 bases spanning the gap. Germline values: CDR1 SGHDT, CDR2 YYEEEE. The DNA for the CDR3 is TGTGCCAGCAGCTTGTTCCTAGACTACGAGCAGTACTTC. Its protein product is CASSLFLDYEQYF.